Listed below are T cell receptor beta chains from one sample, sequenced in a study of Graves' ophthalmopathy and Graves' hyperthyroidism. Each CDR3 protein gets one entry after TCRdb re-called the multiplex PCR reads with MiXCR. The top ten hold roughly 4% of the sample, which has 560,000 or so distinct CDR3 sequences, less than 45% seen once. The sample was peripheral blood or thyroid tissue (not recorded which). The receptors derive from an adult man with Graves' hyperthyroidism. Both conserved end residues are part of each CDR3. A D gene is named only where the DNA matches it firmly. The size field is filled for only some rows; it gives once, few, many or a size class.

D gene: -; clone size: many; V gene: TRBV29-1; J gene: TRBJ1-2; CDR3 protein: CSVDEPPRGGYTF; CDR3 DNA: TGCAGCGTTGACGAGCCTCCCCGTGGTGGCTACACCTTC
D gene: TRBD1; clone size: -; V gene: TRBV29-1; J gene: TRBJ1-2; CDR3 protein: CSVRQGSYGYTF; CDR3 DNA: TGCAGCGTTCGACAGGGATCCTATGGCTACACCTTC
D gene: -; clone size: -; V gene: TRBV28; J gene: TRBJ1-1; CDR3 protein: CASSFRVEAFF; CDR3 DNA: TGTGCCAGCAGTTTCCGGGTTGAAGCTTTCTTT
D gene: -; clone size: many; V gene: TRBV7-3; J gene: TRBJ2-2; CDR3 protein: CASSPRTNTGELFF; CDR3 DNA: TGTGCCAGCAGCCCCCGTACGAACACCGGGGAGCTGTTTTTT
D gene: TRBD2; clone size: many; V gene: TRBV24-1; J gene: TRBJ2-7; CDR3 protein: CATSDSLAGPYEQYF; CDR3 DNA: TGTGCCACCAGTGATTCCCTAGCGGGACCCTACGAGCAGTACTTC
D gene: TRBD1; clone size: -; V gene: TRBV24-1; J gene: TRBJ1-2; CDR3 protein: CATGKGQGTNYGYTF; CDR3 DNA: TGTGCCACCGGTAAGGGACAGGGGACGAACTATGGCTACACCTTC
D gene: TRBD1; clone size: -; V gene: TRBV14; J gene: TRBJ1-5; CDR3 protein: CASSQARTGVNQPQHF; CDR3 DNA: TGTGCCAGCAGCCAAGCAAGGACAGGGGTCAATCAGCCCCAGCATTTT
D gene: -; clone size: -; V gene: TRBV15; J gene: TRBJ2-7; CDR3 protein: CATASQPSYEQYF; CDR3 DNA: TGTGCAACCGCTAGTCAACCATCCTACGAGCAGTACTTC
D gene: TRBD1; clone size: -; V gene: TRBV9; J gene: TRBJ1-2; CDR3 protein: CASSAGQGISDYGYTF; CDR3 DNA: TGTGCCAGCAGCGCCGGACAGGGAATTTCGGACTATGGCTACACCTTC
D gene: -; clone size: -; V gene: TRBV11-2; J gene: TRBJ1-3; CDR3 protein: CASRGNRKSSGNTIYF; CDR3 DNA: TGTGCCAGCAGAGGGAACAGGAAAAGCTCTGGAAACACCATATATTTT
D gene: -; clone size: many; V gene: TRBV5-8; J gene: TRBJ1-2; CDR3 protein: CASSFLGAGRLGYTF; CDR3 DNA: TGTGCCAGCAGCTTTCTGGGGGCCGGGAGATTGGGCTACACCTTC
D gene: TRBD2; clone size: -; V gene: TRBV7-9; J gene: TRBJ2-3; CDR3 protein: CASSLGLAGGDTDTQYF; CDR3 DNA: TGTGCCAGCAGCTTAGGCCTAGCGGGAGGGGACACAGATACGCAGTATTTT
D gene: -; clone size: -; V gene: TRBV6-1; J gene: TRBJ1-2; CDR3 protein: CASSVAPGAVLYGYTF; CDR3 DNA: TGTGCCAGCAGTGTGGCCCCGGGGGCGGTTCTCTATGGCTACACCTTC
D gene: TRBD1; clone size: -; V gene: TRBV7-9; J gene: TRBJ1-5; CDR3 protein: CASSGDREVNQPQHF; CDR3 DNA: TGTGCCAGCAGCGGGGACAGGGAGGTTAATCAGCCCCAGCATTTT
D gene: -; clone size: many; V gene: TRBV5-1; J gene: TRBJ1-2; CDR3 protein: CASSLVDRGGVYGYTF; CDR3 DNA: TGCGCCAGCAGCTTGGTTGATCGAGGGGGTGTCTATGGCTACACCTTC
D gene: TRBD1; clone size: -; V gene: TRBV6-5; J gene: TRBJ2-7; CDR3 protein: CASGQGAIEQYF; CDR3 DNA: TGTGCCAGCGGGCAGGGGGCTATCGAGCAGTACTTC
D gene: TRBD1; clone size: many; V gene: TRBV2; J gene: TRBJ1-2; CDR3 protein: CASRGQGAGYGYTF; CDR3 DNA: TGTGCCAGCAGGGGACAGGGGGCAGGTTATGGCTACACCTTC
D gene: TRBD1; clone size: few; V gene: TRBV2; J gene: TRBJ2-7; CDR3 protein: CASSYSIFGRRRGTYEQYF; CDR3 DNA: TGTGCCAGCAGTTACTCGATATTTGGCCGTCGCAGGGGGACCTACGAGCAGTACTTC
D gene: TRBD1; clone size: -; V gene: TRBV4-1; J gene: TRBJ1-4; CDR3 protein: CASSPEEGAREKLFF; CDR3 DNA: TGCGCCAGCAGCCCAGAGGAGGGGGCAAGAGAAAAACTGTTTTTT
D gene: TRBD1; clone size: many; V gene: TRBV15; J gene: TRBJ2-2; CDR3 protein: CATSRVGTGDTGELFF; CDR3 DNA: TGTGCCACCAGCAGAGTAGGGACAGGGGACACCGGGGAGCTGTTTTTT
D gene: -; clone size: many; V gene: TRBV2; J gene: TRBJ1-1; CDR3 protein: CASKVAGRDTEAFF; CDR3 DNA: TGTGCCAGCAAGGTCGCAGGAAGGGACACTGAAGCTTTCTTT
D gene: -; clone size: -; V gene: TRBV6-1; J gene: TRBJ1-5; CDR3 protein: CASRDPGTLGPQHF; CDR3 DNA: TGTGCCAGCAGGGACCCCGGGACACTGGGGCCCCAGCATTTT
D gene: TRBD1; clone size: many; V gene: TRBV9; J gene: TRBJ1-6; CDR3 protein: CASSLTGGAGGSPLHF; CDR3 DNA: TGTGCCAGCAGCCTCACAGGGGGCGCCGGGGGTTCACCCCTCCACTTT
D gene: -; clone size: -; V gene: TRBV29-1; J gene: TRBJ1-1; CDR3 protein: CSVGATGSSAFF; CDR3 DNA: TGCAGCGTTGGGGCAACAGGGTCCTCGGCTTTCTTT
D gene: -; clone size: many; V gene: TRBV5-1; J gene: TRBJ2-5; CDR3 protein: CASSPPEGEGETQYF; CDR3 DNA: TGCGCCAGCAGCCCTCCTGAGGGAGAAGGAGAGACCCAGTACTTC
D gene: -; clone size: many; V gene: TRBV20-1; J gene: TRBJ1-6; CDR3 protein: CSASDVAWVYNSPLHF; CDR3 DNA: TGCAGTGCTAGTGACGTGGCGTGGGTTTATAATTCACCCCTCCACTTT
D gene: TRBD1; clone size: once; V gene: TRBV29-1; J gene: TRBJ1-2; CDR3 protein: CSWAGTGGHGYTF; CDR3 DNA: TGCAGCTGGGCCGGGACAGGGGGCCATGGCTACACCTTC
D gene: TRBD1; clone size: -; V gene: TRBV2; J gene: TRBJ2-2; CDR3 protein: CASTPGTAAGELFF; CDR3 DNA: TGTGCCAGCACACCCGGGACAGCCGCCGGGGAGCTGTTTTTT
D gene: -; clone size: few; V gene: TRBV12-5; J gene: TRBJ1-3; CDR3 protein: CASAQGVPGNTIYF; CDR3 DNA: TGTGCTAGTGCCCAGGGAGTTCCTGGAAACACCATATATTTT
D gene: TRBD2; clone size: many; V gene: TRBV19; J gene: TRBJ2-5; CDR3 protein: CASSIASGRETQYF; CDR3 DNA: TGTGCCAGTAGTATAGCTAGCGGGAGAGAGACCCAGTACTTC
D gene: -; clone size: many; V gene: TRBV5-1; J gene: TRBJ2-2; CDR3 protein: CASTDTGELFF; CDR3 DNA: TGTGCCAGCACAGACACCGGGGAGCTGTTTTTT
D gene: -; clone size: many; V gene: TRBV20-1; J gene: TRBJ2-5; CDR3 protein: CSARDLGGETQYF; CDR3 DNA: TGCAGTGCTAGAGATCTGGGAGGAGAGACCCAGTACTTC
D gene: -; clone size: many; V gene: TRBV4-1; J gene: TRBJ2-7; CDR3 protein: CASSQGGPGDEQYF; CDR3 DNA: TGCGCCAGCAGCCAAGGGGGCCCTGGGGACGAGCAGTACTTC
D gene: -; clone size: many; V gene: TRBV5-1; J gene: TRBJ2-7; CDR3 protein: CASSLERQSAYEQYF; CDR3 DNA: TGCGCCAGCAGCTTGGAACGACAGTCCGCCTACGAGCAGTACTTC
D gene: -; clone size: -; V gene: TRBV7-2; J gene: TRBJ2-2; CDR3 protein: CASRTRGGELFF; CDR3 DNA: TGTGCCAGCAGAACCCGGGGCGGGGAGCTGTTCTTT
D gene: TRBD1; clone size: many; V gene: TRBV20-1; J gene: TRBJ2-2; CDR3 protein: CSARGRGQGNTGELFF; CDR3 DNA: TGCAGTGCTAGAGGTCGGGGACAGGGTAACACCGGGGAGCTGTTTTTT
D gene: TRBD1; clone size: many; V gene: TRBV5-8; J gene: TRBJ1-1; CDR3 protein: CASSSRRQGLAEAFF; CDR3 DNA: TGTGCCAGCAGCTCACGACGACAGGGCTTGGCTGAAGCTTTCTTT
D gene: -; clone size: once; V gene: TRBV2; J gene: TRBJ2-7; CDR3 protein: CASSPDLPAYEQYF; CDR3 DNA: TGTGCCAGCAGTCCCGACTTACCCGCCTACGAGCAGTACTTC
D gene: TRBD1; clone size: -; V gene: TRBV24-1; J gene: TRBJ1-2; CDR3 protein: CASSYQLTGSGYTF; CDR3 DNA: TGTGCCAGCAGTTACCAGCTGACAGGGTCGGGCTACACCTTC
D gene: TRBD1; clone size: many; V gene: TRBV24-1; J gene: TRBJ2-5; CDR3 protein: CATSDQGQGQETQYF; CDR3 DNA: TGTGCCACCAGTGATCAGGGACAGGGGCAAGAGACCCAGTACTTC
D gene: -; clone size: -; V gene: TRBV30; J gene: TRBJ1-2; CDR3 protein: CAWLQDYGYTF; CDR3 DNA: TGTGCCTGGCTCCAGGACTATGGCTACACCTTC
D gene: TRBD1; clone size: few; V gene: TRBV7-9; J gene: TRBJ2-3; CDR3 protein: CASSLAKDRGRGSGDTQYF; CDR3 DNA: TGTGCCAGCAGCTTAGCGAAGGACAGGGGGCGAGGATCAGGGGATACGCAGTATTTT
D gene: -; clone size: -; V gene: TRBV5-1; J gene: TRBJ2-1; CDR3 protein: CASSDQGLHNEQFF; CDR3 DNA: TGCGCCAGCAGCGACCAGGGGTTACACAATGAGCAGTTCTTC
D gene: TRBD2; clone size: -; V gene: TRBV6-5; J gene: TRBJ2-7; CDR3 protein: CASSGGESDSPTYEQYF; CDR3 DNA: TGTGCCAGCAGCGGGGGGGAATCAGACAGTCCGACCTACGAGCAGTACTTC
D gene: -; clone size: few; V gene: TRBV7-9; J gene: TRBJ2-7; CDR3 protein: CASSLAIGEQYF; CDR3 DNA: TGTGCCAGCAGCTTAGCGATTGGCGAGCAGTACTTC
D gene: -; clone size: -; V gene: TRBV5-6; J gene: TRBJ2-3; CDR3 protein: CASSLTSGFFTDTQYF; CDR3 DNA: TGTGCCAGCAGCTTAACGAGCGGGTTTTTCACAGATACGCAGTATTTT
D gene: -; clone size: -; V gene: TRBV7-8; J gene: TRBJ2-1; CDR3 protein: CASRQTGATYNEQFF; CDR3 DNA: TGTGCCAGCAGACAGACAGGCGCTACCTACAATGAGCAGTTCTTC
D gene: TRBD1; clone size: many; V gene: TRBV2; J gene: TRBJ1-2; CDR3 protein: CASRQTGDYGYTF; CDR3 DNA: TGTGCCAGCAGACAGACAGGGGACTATGGCTACACCTTC